The TCR beta chain described here comes from a study of cytomegalovirus exposure and HLA in healthy donors. General study findings and limits: It was reported that the classifier diagnosed cytomegalovirus status with high specificity and sensitivity in both the original and validation cohorts. In a later analysis, TCR beta V- and J-gene trimming was associated with a missense DCLRE1C variant.

The CDR3 has 13 residues. The germline V gene encodes CDR1 MNHEY and CDR2 SVGAGI. The V gene end was trimmed by 7 bases and the J gene end by 7 bases; junction bases not matched to a gene: 7. About this clone itself: Its antigen is currently unknown.

Vbeta (60) and Jbeta (13) primers were used in the PCR. The table came from immunoSEQ multiplex PCR; TCRdb's copy has only in-frame clones and leaves some out. Recorded for this sample: around 77,000 clones. What was sequenced was PBMCs. The origin of this receptor is a man aged 45-65 years in good health and CMV-seropositive. The rearrangement joins TRBV6-5 to TRBJ2-1, with 7 bases that match TRBD2. This chain's CDR3 is CASKVGGKNEQFF. The CDR3 DNA follows: TGTGCCAGCAAGGTGGGGGGGAAAAATGAGCAGTTCTTC.